The clone carrying this TCR beta chain was seen a few times. Its target is not known. Combining a sample-barcoded 5' primer with a J-beta primer mix, a second PCR ran for about 7 to 11 cycles. A single record per CDR3 protein comes from TCRdb applying MiXCR to the 5' RACE reads. The data show 1.5 million to 2 million distinct CDR3 sequences, 28% seen once. Germline V lookup: CDR1 KGHDR, CDR2 SFDVKD. Unmatched junction bases numbered 3, after V lost 3 bases and J lost 0 bases. The CDR3 extends over 16 amino acids. PBMCs numbering at least 6.5 million were isolated per sample. The sample belongs to a study of blood T cells in healthy people across ages. Study-level points and caveats: TCR beta diversity per million T cells fell roughly linearly with age. It was held that the diversity estimates obtained from one million T cells were underestimates. More naive CD4+ cells and higher diversity were found in long-lived than in aged donors.

The specimen was blood. The chain couples TRBV24-1 to TRBJ2-1, with TRBD2 identical over 8 bases. The source of this sequence is a woman in her 30s in good health. CDR3 loop: CATSDTSGGSYNEQFF. CDR3 bases: TGTGCCACCAGTGATACCAGCGGGGGCTCCTACAATGAGCAGTTCTTC.